These 29 T cell receptor beta chains originate from one sample sequenced in a study of cytomegalovirus exposure and HLA in healthy donors. The PCR was carried out with 60 Vbeta primers and 13 Jbeta primers. Only in-frame clones appear in the TCRdb table, and some are missing; sequencing was by immunoSEQ multiplex PCR. The data contain some 54,000 clones, 80% of them singletons. Sequencing was carried out using PBMCs. All receptors derive from a male donor in good health and CMV-seronegative.

This clone appeared once. This sequence joins TRBV7-2 and TRBJ2-2; TRBD2 matches 11 bases. J lost 4 bases, V lost 4 bases, and 2 bases had no gene match. Germline V gene data show CDR1 as SGHTA and CDR2 as FQGNSA. The CDR3 has 15 amino acids. In DNA form, the CDR3 reads TGTGCCAGCAGCTATAGCGGGGGGGCCACCGGGGAGCTGTTTTTT. Amino acids: CASSYSGGATGELFF. Filled out from reference TRBV7-2 and TRBJ2-2, the complete variable domain reads GAGVSQSPSNKVTEKGKDVELRCDPISGHTALYWYRQSLGQGLEFLIYFQGNSAPDKSGLPSDRFSAERTGGSVSTLTIQRTQQEDSAVYLCASSYSGGATGELFFGEGSRLTVL.

The V call is TRBV4-3, the J call TRBJ2-1, with 8 nucleotides matching TRBD2. CDR3 length: 15 residues. After removal of 4 bases from V and 4 bases from J, the junction contained 6 bases not matched to a gene. The germline gives CDR1 LGHNA, CDR2 YSLEER. DNA for the CDR3: TGCGCCAGCAGCCCCAGGGAGCGGGGGTACAATGAGCAGTTCTTC. Encoded protein: CASSPRERGYNEQFF.

CDR3 sequence (DNA): TGTGCCAGTAGTACAGGGGGCTATCAGCCCCAGCATTTT. Encoded protein: CASSTGGYQPQHF. The rearrangement links TRBV19 to TRBJ1-5; 8 bases are a match to TRBD1. The germline V gene encodes CDR1 LNHDA and CDR2 SQIVND (reference sequence). The ends lost 4 bases at V and 5 bases at J; junction bases unmatched: 1. This CDR3 comprises 13 residues. Looking up the rest from reference TRBV19 and TRBJ1-5 gives the full variable domain: DGGITQSPKYLFRKEGQNVTLSCEQNLNHDAMYWYRQDPGQGLRLIYYSQIVNDFQKGDIAEGYSVSREKKESFPLTVTSAQKNPTAFYLCASSTGGYQPQHFGDGTRLSIL.

The chain has TRBV5-1 and TRBJ1-3; 7 bases fit TRBD1. The V segment lost 2 bases and the J segment 2 bases; nucleotides outside the gene matches: 4. Germline V gene lookup returns CDR1 SGHRS and CDR2 YFSETQ. This CDR3 is built from 15 residues. In DNA, the CDR3 is TGCGCCAGCAGCTTAGGGGGCCCCCCTGGAAACACCATATATTTT. Amino acids: CASSLGGPPGNTIYF. The entire variable domain, with the rest obtained from reference TRBV5-1 and TRBJ1-3, is as follows: KAGVTQTPRYLIKTRGQQVTLSCSPISGHRSVSWYQQTPGQGLQFLFEYFSETQRNKGNFPGRFSGRQFSNSRSEMNVSTLELGDSALYLCASSLGGPPGNTIYFGEGSWLTVV.

This chain connects TRBV7-8 to TRBJ2-5; 9 nucleotides match TRBD1. CDR1 is SGHVS, CDR2 FQNEAQ, per germline. CDR3 size: 15 residues. The junction had 11 bases not matched to a gene; V was cut back by 8 bases and J by 4 bases. The CDR3 nucleotides are TGTGCCAGCGTCCCTACAGGGGGCTTCGGAGAGACCCAGTACTTC. It translates to CASVPTGGFGETQYF.

This rearrangement joins TRBV5-1 to TRBJ2-7, with D hard to call. Germline V gives CDR1 SGHRS, CDR2 YFSETQ. Trimming cost V 0 bases and J 0 bases, with 7 bases left between them. The length of the CDR3 is 14 residues. Written as DNA, the CDR3 is TGCGCCAGCAGCTTGGACAGTCGCTCCTACGAGCAGTACTTC. Translated, it gives CASSLDSRSYEQYF.

This clone was recorded a few times. The rearrangement uses TRBV4-1 and TRBJ1-1; 8 bases map to TRBD1. This CDR3 is 15 amino acids long. The ends lost 1 base at V and 0 bases at J; junction bases unmatched: 1. Germline V gene data show CDR1 as MGHRA and CDR2 as YSYEKL. Here the CDR3 reads CASSQGQGMNTEAFF. As DNA, the CDR3 is TGCGCCAGCAGCCAAGGACAGGGGATGAACACTGAAGCTTTCTTT.

This chain connects TRBV7-2 to TRBJ1-6, with 7 bases that match TRBD1. The CDR3 is 16 amino acids. Unmatched junction bases numbered 9, after V lost 5 bases and J lost 5 bases. The germline V gene encodes CDR1 SGHTA and CDR2 FQGNSA. The CDR3, as DNA: TGTGCCAGCAGCCTAGGGACAGAGGCGAATAATTCACCCCTCCACTTT. It is translated as CASSLGTEANNSPLHF.

This clone was recorded once. The V call is TRBV2, the J call TRBJ2-1; D unresolved. Germline V gives CDR1 SNHLY, CDR2 FYNNEI. The ends were cut back, 3 bases at V and 5 bases at J, with 14 bases in the middle. CDR3 size: 15 residues. DNA for the CDR3: TGTGCCAGCAGTGACGCGACTGTCCCCCACAATGAGCAGTTCTTC. Translated, it gives CASSDATVPHNEQFF. Combining the CDR3 with reference TRBV2 and TRBJ2-1 gives the whole variable domain EPEVTQTPSHQVTQMGQEVILRCVPISNHLYFYWYRQILGQKVEFLVSFYNNEISEKSEIFDDQFSVERPDGSNFTLKIRSTKLEDSAMYFCASSDATVPHNEQFFGPGTRLTVL.

V and J are TRBV29-1 and TRBJ1-1, with D maybe TRBD1 (5 bases). CDR1 is SQVTM, CDR2 ANQGSEA, per germline. The CDR3 sequence is 11 residues long. The CDR3: CGGAMDTEAFF. The CDR3 DNA reads TGCGGCGGGGCCATGGACACTGAAGCTTTCTTT.

The J gene is TRBJ1-1, the V gene TRBV5-4, with TRBD1 matching 8 bases. Unmatched junction bases numbered 7, after V lost 3 bases and J lost 0 bases. This CDR3 is built from 16 residues. Germline lookup yields CDR1 SGHNT and CDR2 YYREEE (reference sequence). The CDR3 reads CASSWGTGNMNTEAFF. The CDR3 DNA reads TGTGCCAGCAGCTGGGGGACAGGTAACATGAACACTGAAGCTTTCTTT.

The J gene is TRBJ2-7, the V gene TRBV18; 7 nucleotides match TRBD2. Germline V gene lookup returns CDR1 KGHSH and CDR2 LQKENI. Losses at the gene ends were 1 base for V and 1 base for J; bases not matched to a gene: 1. This CDR3 spans 14 amino acids. CDR3 residues: CASSPQAGSYEQYF. The DNA for the CDR3 is TGTGCCAGCTCACCACAAGCGGGGTCCTACGAGCAGTACTTC.

The chain carries TRBV7-2 and TRBJ2-7; 12 nucleotides match TRBD2. Germline-derived CDR1 and CDR2 are SGHTA and FQGNSA. There are 17 residues in the CDR3. The V and J ends lost 1 base and 6 bases, in that order; junction bases with no gene match: 10. CDR3 in amino acids: CASSLESSGGASREQYF. The CDR3 coding sequence is TGTGCCAGCAGCTTAGAGTCTAGCGGGGGGGCCTCCCGCGAGCAGTACTTC. The full variable domain, completed using reference TRBV7-2 and TRBJ2-7, is GAGVSQSPSNKVTEKGKDVELRCDPISGHTALYWYRQSLGQGLEFLIYFQGNSAPDKSGLPSDRFSAERTGGSVSTLTIQRTQQEDSAVYLCASSLESSGGASREQYFGPGTRLTVT.

This clone was seen a handful of times. In DNA, the CDR3 is TGTGCCAGCAGTCCGTCCAGGGGTTACACTGAAGCTTTCTTT. Its translation: CASSPSRGYTEAFF. The gene calls are TRBV28 and TRBJ1-1, with D perhaps TRBD1 (6 bases). The CDR3 contains 14 residues. Germline V lookup: CDR1 MDHEN, CDR2 SYDVKM. V lost 5 bases and J lost 3, with 13 bases in between.

The V and J genes are TRBV7-8 and TRBJ2-3; D is possibly TRBD2 (5 bases). The CDR3 covers 16 residues. From germline, CDR1 is SGHVS and CDR2 FQNEAQ. The germline V and J ends were trimmed by 5 bases and 5 bases, with 20 bases remaining between them. DNA for the CDR3: TGTGCCAGCAGCCCCCATGCTAACGGGGTGGGAGATACGCAGTATTTT. Translation gives CASSPHANGVGDTQYF.

The genes are TRBV9 and TRBJ1-2; 8 nucleotides align to TRBD1. V gave up 4 bases and J gave up 4 bases; unmatched junction bases: 12. This CDR3 comprises 16 residues. Germline CDR1 and CDR2: SGDLS and YYNGEE. The CDR3, as DNA: TGTGCCAGCAGCTTTGGACAGGGCTCAGAGGGCTATGGCTACACCTTC. It is translated as CASSFGQGSEGYGYTF. Complete variable domain (other parts from reference TRBV9 and TRBJ1-2): DSGVTQTPKHLITATGQRVTLRCSPRSGDLSVYWYQQSLDQGLQFLIQYYNGEERAKGNILERFSAQQFPDLHSELNLSSLELGDSALYFCASSFGQGSEGYGYTFGSGTRLTVV.

This clone was counted once. The rearrangement joins TRBV11-3 to TRBJ2-3; 9 positions agree with TRBD2. This CDR3 has 16 amino acids. Germline lookup yields CDR1 SGHNT and CDR2 YENEEA. Unmatched junction bases numbered 7, after V lost 0 bases and J lost 6 bases. CDR3 nucleotide sequence: TGTGCCAGCAGCTTAGATCTAGCTAGCGGGGACGATACGCAGTATTTT. Translated, it gives CASSLDLASGDDTQYF.

The rearrangement joins TRBV7-9 to TRBJ1-4, with 7 bases lining up with TRBD1. J was trimmed by 0 bases and V by 5 bases; bases with no gene match: 6. This CDR3 contains 16 residues. The germline gives CDR1 SEHNR, CDR2 FQNEAQ (reference sequence). In DNA, the CDR3 is TGTGCCAGCAGCAAGGACAGGCTCTCAACTAATGAAAAACTGTTTTTT. Translation: CASSKDRLSTNEKLFF.

V and J are TRBV6-6 and TRBJ1-2, with D unclear. Germline V lookup: CDR1 MNHNY, CDR2 SVGAGI (reference sequence). Trimming removed 0 bases at V and 4 bases at J, with 15 bases between. The length of the CDR3 is 16 residues. The CDR3 DNA is TGTGCCAGCAGTTACTCGAAGACTCCCGGCAGCTATGGCTACACCTTC. It codes for CASSYSKTPGSYGYTF.

The chain employs TRBV4-2 and TRBJ2-5; D is perhaps TRBD1 (6 bases). This CDR3 comprises 15 residues. Germline loops: CDR1 LGHNA, CDR2 YNFKEQ. Trimming took 0 bases from V and 2 from J, leaving 10 bases between them. The CDR3 coding sequence is TGTGCCAGCAGCCAAGATAGGACAGCACAAGAGACCCAGTACTTC. Its translation is CASSQDRTAQETQYF.

The V and J genes are TRBV19 and TRBJ2-3, with a weak D call TRBD1 (5 bases). Germline values: CDR1 LNHDA, CDR2 SQIVND (reference sequence). The CDR3 has 15 amino acids. With 6 bases removed from V and 2 bases from J, the gap between germline ends came to 15 bases. Written as DNA, the CDR3 is TGTGCCAGTAGCCTAGACAGCATTTCCACAGATACGCAGTATTTT. Its translation: CASSLDSISTDTQYF.

This chain joins TRBV6-5 and TRBJ2-7; 10 nucleotides line up with TRBD1. With 6 bases clipped from V and 4 bases from J, the junction kept 6 bases outside the gene matches. CDR1 MNHEY and CDR2 SVGAGI come from the germline V gene. This CDR3 has 14 residues. CDR3 coding DNA: TGTGCCAGCAGCGCGCCGGGACAGGGGTACGAGCAGTACTTC. Amino acids: CASSAPGQGYEQYF.

This clone appeared a few times. The chain combines TRBV7-2 with TRBJ2-5; possible D gene TRBD1, 6 bases. Germline V gives CDR1 SGHTA, CDR2 FQGNSA. Trimming left V 3 bases short and J 4 bases short, with 12 bases between. This CDR3 has 14 residues. In nucleotides, the CDR3 is TGTGCCAGCAGCTTCTACAGGGCGCTAGAGACCCAGTACTTC. Its protein product is CASSFYRALETQYF.

This chain uses TRBV7-2 with TRBJ1-2; 7 nucleotides align to TRBD1. Unmatched junction bases numbered 9, after V lost 5 bases and J lost 0 bases. Germline V gene sequence: CDR1 SGHTA, CDR2 FQGNSA. The length of the CDR3 is 16 residues. The CDR3 is CASSTQQGRANYGYTF. DNA of the CDR3: TGTGCCAGCAGCACGCAACAGGGGAGAGCTAACTATGGCTACACCTTC.

The chain employs TRBV6-1 and TRBJ1-4; no definite D call. V gave up 4 bases and J gave up 0 bases, with 9 bases separating them. CDR1 and CDR2 from the germline V gene are MNHNS and SASEGT. The CDR3 runs 15 residues. The CDR3 reads CASSVGFSTNEKLFF. CDR3 nucleotides: TGTGCCAGCAGTGTCGGGTTCTCAACTAATGAAAAACTGTTTTTT.

The chain joins TRBV7-9 to TRBJ1-2, with TRBD1 as a possible D gene (5 bases). The germline V gene has CDR1 SEHNR and CDR2 FQNEAQ (reference sequence). The CDR3 is 12 residues long. V lost 5 bases, J lost 8 bases, and 12 bases lay in between. The CDR3 DNA reads TGTGCCAGCAGCCTCCAGGGAGGCGGCTACACCTTC. Its protein is CASSLQGGGYTF.

The rearrangement links TRBV19 to TRBJ1-5; a possible D gene is TRBD1 (6 bases). CDR1 is LNHDA, CDR2 SQIVND, per germline (reference sequence). The CDR3 is 17 amino acids. Trimming took off 3 bases at V and 1 base at J, with 16 bases between the two ends. CDR3 sequence reads: CASSMSRGIRSNQPQHF. CDR3 sequence (DNA): TGTGCCAGTAGTATGTCCAGGGGAATTAGGAGCAATCAGCCCCAGCATTTT. The full variable domain, completed using reference TRBV19 and TRBJ1-5, is DGGITQSPKYLFRKEGQNVTLSCEQNLNHDAMYWYRQDPGQGLRLIYYSQIVNDFQKGDIAEGYSVSREKKESFPLTVTSAQKNPTAFYLCASSMSRGIRSNQPQHFGDGTRLSIL.

Only a few counts were recorded for this clone. The V call is TRBV4-3, the J call TRBJ1-2; a possible D gene is TRBD1 (6 bases). The CDR3 spans 16 residues. CDR1 and CDR2 (germline): LGHNA, YSLEER. V lost 0 bases and J 4 bases, leaving 15 bases between the germline ends. The CDR3 region has the DNA TGCGCCAGCAGCCAAGATTGGGTACAGGGCCCCTATGGCTACACCTTC. It codes for CASSQDWVQGPYGYTF.

The chain employs TRBV6-1 and TRBJ2-1; TRBD1 matches 10 bases. With 5 bases clipped from V and 8 bases from J, the junction kept 6 bases outside the gene matches. This CDR3 is built from 14 residues. Germline CDR1 and CDR2: MNHNS and SASEGT. This CDR3 is CASSPTGGGDEQFF. CDR3 coding DNA: TGTGCCAGCAGTCCGACAGGGGGCGGGGATGAGCAGTTCTTC.